This T cell receptor (beta chain) was found in a study of blood T cells in healthy people across ages. Regarding the study as a whole: PBMCs went unsorted, and a conclusive naive versus antigen-experienced comparison was therefore prevented. Diversity figures based on one million T cells were deemed too low. Donor CMV infection status was unknown, possibly confounding age-related changes in expanded clonotypes.

This clonotype appeared many times. Its antigen remains unidentified. Germline assignment: CDR1 SGHTA and CDR2 FQGTGA. The CDR3 sequence is 13 residues long. Trimming removed 2 bases at V and 8 bases at J, with 12 bases between. With a J-beta primer mix and a sample-barcoded 5' primer, a second PCR ran roughly 6 to 11 cycles. TCRdb re-called the 5' RACE reads through MiXCR, storing one row per CDR3 protein. The data show around 2 million distinct CDR3 sequences, with approximately 39% seen just once and roughly 24% held by the top ten. What was sequenced was blood. The J gene is TRBJ1-2, the V gene TRBV7-3, with D hard to call. This TCR came from a human donor in good health. CDR3 sequence reads: CASSLGPRYGYTF. The DNA for the CDR3 is TGTGCCAGCAGCTTAGGACCCAGATACGGCTACACCTTC. Full variable domain (remainder filled in from reference TRBV7-3 and TRBJ1-2): GAGVSQTPSNKVTEKGKYVELRCDPISGHTALYWYRQSLGQGPEFLIYFQGTGAADDSGLPNDRFFAVRPEGSVSTLKIQRTERGDSAVYLCASSLGPRYGYTFGSGTRLTVV.